The 32 T cell receptor beta chains reported below all come from one sample, sequenced in a study of T cell responses to AZD1222 COVID-19 vaccine. Generated by immunoSEQ multiplex PCR, the TCRdb table keeps only in-frame clones and is missing some. The repertoire consists of 120,000 to 150,000 clones, with around 83% occurring once and the leading ten covering around 4.3%. This sample comprised peripheral blood, obtained on day 0 of MenACWY control vaccination. Every receptor here comes from an adult in good health.

The chain is built from TRBV3-1 (or the pseudogene TRBV3-2) and TRBJ1-5; D not resolved. V gave up 1 base and J gave up 3 bases, with 7 bases separating them. CDR3 length: 14 residues. Germline CDR1 LGHDT, CDR2 YNNKEL (reference sequence). CDR3 amino acids: CASSQGSHNQPQHF. The CDR3 DNA sequence: TGTGCCAGCAGCCAAGGATCCCACAATCAGCCCCAGCATTTT.

The chain is built from TRBV5-1 and TRBJ2-5; a possible D gene is TRBD2 (6 bases). The CDR3 loop spans 18 amino acids. Germline V lookup: CDR1 SGHRS, CDR2 YFSETQ. Trimming took off 2 bases at V and 2 bases at J, with 22 bases between the two ends. This CDR3 reads CASSFPAGRPLGQETQYF. The CDR3 DNA sequence: TGCGCCAGCAGCTTCCCGGCAGGGAGGCCCCTCGGACAAGAGACCCAGTACTTC.

The V call is TRBV19, the J call TRBJ1-2; D might be TRBD1 (6 bases). The CDR3 runs to 14 residues. In germline, CDR1 is LNHDA, CDR2 SQIVND (reference sequence). Deletions cut 7 bases from V and 6 bases from J, with 18 bases between. CDR3 in amino acids: CASIWSPGGDGYTF. In DNA form, the CDR3 reads TGTGCCAGTATTTGGTCTCCGGGGGGCGATGGCTACACCTTC. The full variable domain, completed using reference TRBV19 and TRBJ1-2, is DGGITQSPKYLFRKEGQNVTLSCEQNLNHDAMYWYRQDPGQGLRLIYYSQIVNDFQKGDIAEGYSVSREKKESFPLTVTSAQKNPTAFYLCASIWSPGGDGYTFGSGTRLTVV.

V is TRBV5-1 and J is TRBJ2-3, with 8 nucleotides matching TRBD2. CDR1 is SGHRS, CDR2 YFSETQ, per germline. J lost 4 bases, V lost 4 bases, and 5 bases had no gene match. CDR3 length: 14 residues. DNA of the CDR3: TGCGCCAGCAGCCACGGGGGGGCCGCAGATACGCAGTATTTT. Translated, it gives CASSHGGAADTQYF.

The chain joins TRBV28 to TRBJ1-1, with D maybe TRBD1 (6 bases). With 7 bases removed from V and 0 bases from J, the gap between germline ends came to 12 bases. The CDR3 extends over 14 amino acids. Per germline, CDR1 MDHEN and CDR2 SYDVKM. CDR3 coding DNA: TGTGCCAGCATTGGGGGCTTCGTGAACACTGAAGCTTTCTTT. As protein: CASIGGFVNTEAFF.

The genes are TRBV5-6 and TRBJ1-2, with D perhaps matching TRBD1 (6 bases). Germline V lookup: CDR1 SGHDT, CDR2 YYEEEE. The CDR3 loop spans 14 amino acids. Trimming cost V 2 bases and J 5 bases, with 13 bases left between them. The CDR3 reads CASSFGQSSYGYTF. CDR3 DNA: TGTGCCAGCAGCTTTGGACAGAGTAGTTATGGCTACACCTTC.

V and J are TRBV11-3 and TRBJ2-2; D unclear. This CDR3 has 14 residues. Germline loops: CDR1 SGHNT, CDR2 YENEEA. Trimming pared 8 bases from V and 4 bases from J, leaving 14 bases between. CDR3 in DNA: TGTGCCAGCTCACCCCTCCATGGCACCGGGGAGCTGTTTTTT. This codes for CASSPLHGTGELFF.

The V and J genes are TRBV10-3 and TRBJ2-1, with 11 bases aligning to TRBD2. V lost 6 bases and J lost 4; bases outside the gene matches: 5. The CDR3 sequence is 15 residues long. The germline CDR1 and CDR2 sequences are ENHRY and SYGVKD. This CDR3 is CAIRSLAGGYNEQFF. In DNA form, the CDR3 reads TGTGCCATCAGATCGTTAGCGGGGGGGTACAATGAGCAGTTCTTC.

The rearrangement uses TRBV6-2 or TRBV6-3 and TRBJ1-5, with a possible D match to TRBD1 (5 bases). V shed 0 bases and J shed 5 bases, with 8 bases lying between them. CDR1 is MNHEY, CDR2 SVGEGT, per germline. The CDR3 sequence is 14 residues long. The chain's CDR3 is CASSYSTGYQPQHF. CDR3 DNA sequence: TGTGCCAGCAGTTACTCAACAGGATATCAGCCCCAGCATTTT.

The chain joins TRBV10-3 to TRBJ2-7, with D perhaps matching TRBD1 (6 bases). This CDR3 comprises 11 residues. Trimming pared 8 bases from V and 3 bases from J, leaving 8 bases between. The germline V gene has CDR1 ENHRY and CDR2 SYGVKD. This CDR3 reads CAIGQNYEQYV. The DNA of the CDR3 is TGTGCCATCGGACAGAACTACGAGCAGTACGTC.

This clone has just a few counts. The rearrangement joins TRBV14 to TRBJ2-7, with 8 bases that match TRBD1. Trimming took 4 bases from V and 3 from J; bases not matched to a gene: 5. The CDR3 has 14 amino acids. The germline gives CDR1 SGHDN, CDR2 FVKESK. The CDR3 is CASSRQGRFYEQYF. CDR3 coding DNA: TGTGCCAGCAGCCGACAGGGGAGGTTCTACGAGCAGTACTTC. The full variable domain, with the rest looked up from reference TRBV14 and TRBJ2-7, is EAGVTQFPSHSVIEKGQTVTLRCDPISGHDNLYWYRRVMGKEIKFLLHFVKESKQDESGMPNNRFLAERTGGTYSTLKVQPAELEDSGVYFCASSRQGRFYEQYFGPGTRLTVT.

In its sample, this clone was seen once. V usage is TRBV5-1 and J usage is TRBJ1-1; no clear D gene. Germline V gene sequence: CDR1 SGHRS, CDR2 YFSETQ. V was shortened by 0 bases and J by 3 bases, with 12 bases between the two germline ends. The CDR3 is made up of 15 amino acids. The CDR3 reads CASSLVGYSDTEAFF. CDR3 nucleotides: TGCGCCAGCAGCTTGGTGGGGTACTCGGACACTGAAGCTTTCTTT.

This rearrangement joins TRBV7-8 to TRBJ1-1; no clear D. The CDR3 is 13 residues long. V lost 7 bases, J lost 2 bases, and 11 bases lay in between. The germline gives CDR1 SGHVS, CDR2 FQNEAQ. The CDR3 DNA reads TGTGCCAGCACCCACGGAGGCAACACTGAAGCTTTCTTT. Its protein is CASTHGGNTEAFF.

The chain uses TRBV28 and TRBJ2-7, with TRBD2 matching over 13 bases. Germline V gene lookup returns CDR1 MDHEN and CDR2 SYDVKM. The CDR3 extends over 16 amino acids. Unmatched junction bases numbered 8, after V lost 5 bases and J lost 4 bases. The chain's CDR3 is CASSLMTSGGLYEQYF. CDR3 sequence (DNA): TGTGCCAGCAGTCTTATGACTAGCGGGGGGTTATACGAGCAGTACTTC. Complete variable domain (other parts from reference TRBV28 and TRBJ2-7): DVKVTQSSRYLVKRTGEKVFLECVQDMDHENMFWYRQDPGLGLRLIYFSYDVKMKEKGDIPEGYSVSREKKERFSLILESASTNQTSMYLCASSLMTSGGLYEQYFGPGTRLTVT.

V is TRBV11-3 and J is TRBJ2-7; D unresolved. Looked up from germline, CDR1 is SGHNT and CDR2 is YENEEA. The V end lost 5 bases, the J end lost 5 bases, and 10 bases lay between the germline ends. The CDR3 is 12 residues long. CDR3 protein: CASSARPDEQYF. DNA of the CDR3: TGTGCCAGCAGCGCAAGACCCGACGAGCAGTACTTC.

The chain combines TRBV7-9 with TRBJ1-2; 10 bases align to TRBD1. With 1 base clipped from V and 7 bases from J, the junction kept 3 bases outside the gene matches. The V gene's germline CDR1 is SEHNR and CDR2 FQNEAQ (reference sequence). The CDR3 totals 14 residues. In nucleotides, the CDR3 is TGTGCCAGCAGCTTAGGGGACAGGGGTGGTGGCTACACCTTC. It specifies CASSLGDRGGGYTF.

The CDR3 spells CASYTPRADRGSYNEQFF. The CDR3 bases are TGTGCCAGCTATACCCCTAGGGCAGACAGGGGGTCCTACAATGAGCAGTTCTTC. The V and J genes are TRBV2 and TRBJ2-1, with TRBD1 matching 9 bases. The CDR3 is 18 amino acids. With V trimmed by 8 bases and J by 1 base, 15 bases remained unmatched. CDR1 is SNHLY and CDR2 is FYNNEI in the germline V gene. Filled out from reference TRBV2 and TRBJ2-1, the complete variable domain reads EPEVTQTPSHQVTQMGQEVILRCVPISNHLYFYWYRQILGQKVEFLVSFYNNEISEKSEIFDDQFSVERPDGSNFTLKIRSTKLEDSAMYFCASYTPRADRGSYNEQFFGPGTRLTVL.

Turning to this clone: The sample has other DNA sequences that encode this CDR3 too. The chain is built from TRBV9 and TRBJ2-2; 7 bases are a match to TRBD2. Germline CDR1 is SGDLS and CDR2 is YYNGEE. Trimming took 4 bases from V and 1 from J; bases not matched to a gene: 4. The CDR3 spans 15 residues. The CDR3: CASSPGGLNTGELFF. DNA for the CDR3: TGTGCCAGCAGCCCCGGGGGGTTGAACACCGGGGAGCTGTTTTTT.

The chain has TRBV27 and TRBJ2-7, with D perhaps matching TRBD1 (5 bases). Trimming removed 2 bases at V and 1 base at J, with 12 bases between. From germline, CDR1 is MNHEY and CDR2 SMNVEV (reference sequence). CDR3 length equals 15 residues. The CDR3 loop is CASSLGQGGSYEQYF. Written as DNA, the CDR3 is TGTGCCAGCAGTTTAGGGCAGGGTGGATCCTACGAGCAGTACTTC.

The J gene is TRBJ2-7, the V gene TRBV5-4; 7 bases line up with TRBD1. Trimming at V came to 4 bases and at J to 1 base, leaving 8 bases not matched to a gene. This CDR3 contains 15 residues. From germline, CDR1 is SGHNT and CDR2 YYREEE (reference sequence). This CDR3 is CASSVKGQTSYEQYF. Here the CDR3 DNA reads TGTGCCAGCAGCGTCAAGGGACAGACATCCTACGAGCAGTACTTC.

This rearrangement joins TRBV29-1 to TRBJ2-7; 9 bases agree with TRBD1. The CDR3 has 15 amino acids. Trimming at V came to 0 bases and at J to 1 base, leaving 4 bases not matched to a gene. Germline V gene lookup returns CDR1 SQVTM and CDR2 ANQGSEA. In DNA, the CDR3 is TGCAGCGTTGAAGATAGGGGACAGGGTTCCTACGAGCAGTACTTC. It yields the protein CSVEDRGQGSYEQYF.

A few counts support this clone. Written as DNA, the CDR3 is TGTGCCAGCAGCGCCACAGGGGGCGATGCCGATGAGCAGTTCTTC. Encoded protein: CASSATGGDADEQFF. The J gene is TRBJ2-1, the V gene TRBV9; 9 bases are a match to TRBD1. Germline values: CDR1 SGDLS, CDR2 YYNGEE. This CDR3 comprises 15 residues. Unmatched junction bases numbered 9, after V lost 3 bases and J lost 8 bases.

The gene calls are TRBV30 and TRBJ1-3; the D gene is possibly TRBD1 (5 bases). Trimming removed 3 bases from V and 4 bases from J, with 13 bases in between. CDR3 length: 14 amino acids. Germline CDR1 is GTSNPN and CDR2 is SVGIG (reference sequence). Here the CDR3 reads CAWRFGTGGNTIYF. Here the CDR3 DNA reads TGTGCCTGGAGATTCGGGACGGGGGGAAACACCATATATTTT. Combining the CDR3 with reference TRBV30 and TRBJ1-3 gives the whole variable domain SQTIHQWPATLVQPVGSPLSLECTVEGTSNPNLYWYRQAAGRGLQLLFYSVGIGQISSEVPQNLSASRPQDRQFILSSKKLLLSDSGFYLCAWRFGTGGNTIYFGEGSWLTVV.

This sequence joins TRBV19 and TRBJ2-1, with 9 bases that match TRBD1. Germline values: CDR1 LNHDA, CDR2 SQIVND (reference sequence). This CDR3 has 15 residues. Trimming took 1 base from V and 9 from J; bases not matched to a gene: 7. The CDR3: CASSIGADRGGEQFF. The CDR3 DNA is TGTGCCAGTAGTATAGGTGCGGACAGGGGAGGTGAGCAGTTCTTC.

CDR3 sequence reads: CASSMGKAPRAWTDTQYF. The CDR3 DNA reads TGTGCCAGTAGTATGGGTAAGGCGCCCCGGGCGTGGACAGATACGCAGTATTTT. The V gene is TRBV19, the J gene TRBJ2-3; D ambiguous. CDR1 and CDR2 from the germline V gene are LNHDA and SQIVND (reference sequence). V was clipped by 3 bases and J by 3 bases, with 22 bases between them. The CDR3 length is 18 residues.

This chain uses TRBV7-7 with TRBJ1-1, with D unresolved. Looked up from germline, CDR1 is SSHAT and CDR2 is FNYEAQ (reference sequence). The CDR3 is 13 residues long. With 0 bases removed from V and 2 bases from J, the gap between germline ends came to 4 bases. The CDR3 DNA sequence: TGTGCCAGCAGCTTAGCCGACAACACTGAAGCTTTCTTT. Amino acids: CASSLADNTEAFF.

The rearrangement uses TRBV5-1 and TRBJ1-1; 8 positions agree with TRBD1. The CDR3 has 13 amino acids. With V trimmed by 3 bases and J by 11 bases, 9 bases remained unmatched. The V gene's germline CDR1 is SGHRS and CDR2 YFSETQ. CDR3 nucleotide sequence: TGCGCCAGCAGCTCAGGGACAGGAGAAGACGCTTTCTTT. Residues: CASSSGTGEDAFF.

The genes are TRBV5-4 and TRBJ1-3; D is perhaps TRBD1 (5 bases). Trimming removed 4 bases from V and 0 bases from J, with 8 bases in between. Germline V gives CDR1 SGHNT, CDR2 YYREEE (reference sequence). This CDR3 contains 14 residues. CDR3 bases: TGTGCCAGCAGCCGACAGAACTCTGGAAACACCATATATTTT. This encodes CASSRQNSGNTIYF.

This clone was seen a single time. The rearrangement links TRBV7-2 to TRBJ2-7, with D perhaps matching TRBD1 or TRBD2 (6 bases each). Trimming took 0 bases from V and 5 from J, leaving 17 bases between them. This CDR3 contains 16 residues. In germline, CDR1 is SGHTA, CDR2 FQGNSA. The CDR3 loop reads CASSLARVRGGDEQYF. CDR3 sequence (DNA): TGTGCCAGCAGCTTAGCTAGGGTCAGGGGAGGCGACGAGCAGTACTTC.

The chain links TRBV5-1 to TRBJ2-5; D possibly corresponds to TRBD2 (5 bases). In germline, CDR1 is SGHRS, CDR2 YFSETQ. This CDR3 is 14 amino acids long. Trimming took off 2 bases at V and 0 bases at J, with 8 bases between the two ends. In DNA, the CDR3 is TGCGCCAGCAGCTTTCAACTAGACCAAGAGACCCAGTACTTC. It specifies CASSFQLDQETQYF.

The chain is built from TRBV6-1 and TRBJ1-3; D is unresolved. This CDR3 is 17 amino acids long. Germline CDR1 is MNHNS and CDR2 is SASEGT. The V end was cut by 4 bases, the J end by 2 bases, with 18 bases between. CDR3 nucleotides: TGTGCCAGCAGTGGACTCAGCTCTACTCTCGCTGGAAACACCATATATTTT. This gives the protein CASSGLSSTLAGNTIYF.

The rearrangement joins TRBV10-2 to TRBJ2-5; 10 bases fit TRBD2. CDR1 is WSHSY, CDR2 SAAADI, per germline. The CDR3 runs 15 residues. Germline trimming cut 6 bases from V and 0 bases from J; bases unmatched to any gene: 4. The CDR3 sequence is CASRPSGGNQETQYF. The CDR3 DNA sequence: TGCGCCAGCAGACCTAGCGGGGGCAACCAAGAGACCCAGTACTTC.